The entry below gives a single T cell receptor (beta chain) sequence along with its context. Using immunoSEQ multiplex PCR, the repertoire was profiled, and TCRdb retains in-frame clones only, with some absent. The repertoire consists of around 15,000 clones, with approximately 67% occurring once and the leading ten covering about a sixth. The entry originates in a study of cytotoxic CD8 clonotypes in ibrutinib-treated CLL. Study information: There were 11 relapsed/refractory patients and about 14 treatment-naive patients, and fewer than 18 were IGHV unmutated.

Germline-derived CDR1 and CDR2 are SGHAT and FQDESV (reference sequence). The CDR3 has 16 amino acids. The junction had 15 bases not matched to a gene; V was cut back by 6 bases and J by 9 bases. The sample here was PBMCs, taken before ibrutinib treatment. This chain joins TRBV11-1 and TRBJ2-1; TRBD1 matches 9 bases. This clonotype originated in a human donor with chronic lymphocytic leukemia. The CDR3 DNA reads as TGTGCCAGCAGTCCAATAGGACAGGGGCAGCGTGGTGAGCAGTTCTTC. Amino acid sequence: CASSPIGQGQRGEQFF.